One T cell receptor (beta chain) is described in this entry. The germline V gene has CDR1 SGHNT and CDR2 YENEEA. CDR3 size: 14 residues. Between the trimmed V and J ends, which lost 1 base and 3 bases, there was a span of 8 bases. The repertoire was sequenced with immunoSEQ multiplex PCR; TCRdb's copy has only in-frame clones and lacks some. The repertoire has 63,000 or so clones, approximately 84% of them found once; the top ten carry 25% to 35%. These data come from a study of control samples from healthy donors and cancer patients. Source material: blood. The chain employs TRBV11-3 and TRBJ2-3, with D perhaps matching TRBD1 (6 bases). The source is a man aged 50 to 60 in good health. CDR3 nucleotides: TGTGCCAGCAGCTTAGGTCAGGGGACAGATACGCAGTATTTT. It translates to CASSLGQGTDTQYF.